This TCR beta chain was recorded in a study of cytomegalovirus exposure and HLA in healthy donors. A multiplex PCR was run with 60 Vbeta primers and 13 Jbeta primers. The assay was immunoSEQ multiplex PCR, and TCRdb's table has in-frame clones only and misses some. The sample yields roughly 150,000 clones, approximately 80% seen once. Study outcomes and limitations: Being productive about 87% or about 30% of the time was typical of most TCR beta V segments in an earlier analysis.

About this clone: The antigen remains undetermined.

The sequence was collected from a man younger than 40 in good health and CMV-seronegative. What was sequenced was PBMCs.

The chain's CDR3 is CASSETQGAGTEAFF. The CDR3 coding sequence is TGTGCCAGCAGTGAAACGCAGGGGGCCGGCACTGAAGCTTTCTTT. The chain carries TRBV2 and TRBJ1-1; 8 nucleotides match TRBD1. V gave up 2 bases and J gave up 4 bases; unmatched junction bases: 6. Germline V gene lookup returns CDR1 SNHLY and CDR2 FYNNEI. This CDR3 has 15 residues.